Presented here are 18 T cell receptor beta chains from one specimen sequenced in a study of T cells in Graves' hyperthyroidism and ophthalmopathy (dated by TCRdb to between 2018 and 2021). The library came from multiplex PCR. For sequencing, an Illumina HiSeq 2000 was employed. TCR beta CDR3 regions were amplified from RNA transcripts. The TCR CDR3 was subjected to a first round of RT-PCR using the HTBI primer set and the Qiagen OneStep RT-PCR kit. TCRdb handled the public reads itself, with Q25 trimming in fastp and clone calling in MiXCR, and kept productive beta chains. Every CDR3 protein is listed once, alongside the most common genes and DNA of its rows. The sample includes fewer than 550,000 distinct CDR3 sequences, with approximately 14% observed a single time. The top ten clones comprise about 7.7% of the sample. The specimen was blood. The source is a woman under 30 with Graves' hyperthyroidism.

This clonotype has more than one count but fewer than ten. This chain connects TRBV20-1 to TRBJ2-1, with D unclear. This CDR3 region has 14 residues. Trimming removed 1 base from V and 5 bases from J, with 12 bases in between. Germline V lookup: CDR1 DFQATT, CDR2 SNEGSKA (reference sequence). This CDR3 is CSARAPKSHNEQFF. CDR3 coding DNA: TGCAGTGCTAGAGCACCGAAATCCCACAATGAGCAGTTCTTC.

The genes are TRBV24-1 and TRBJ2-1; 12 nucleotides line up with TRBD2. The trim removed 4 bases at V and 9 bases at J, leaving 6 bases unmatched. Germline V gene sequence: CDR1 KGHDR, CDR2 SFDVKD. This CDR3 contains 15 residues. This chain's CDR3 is CATSDLTSGSGEQFF. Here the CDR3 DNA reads TGTGCCACCAGTGACTTGACTAGCGGGAGTGGTGAGCAGTTCTTC.

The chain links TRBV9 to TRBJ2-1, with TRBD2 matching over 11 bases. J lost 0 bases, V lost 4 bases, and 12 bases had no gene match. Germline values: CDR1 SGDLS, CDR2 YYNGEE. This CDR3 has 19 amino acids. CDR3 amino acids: CASSPSSRLAGLSYNEQFF. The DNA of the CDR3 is TGTGCCAGCAGCCCTTCATCTCGACTAGCGGGACTCTCCTACAATGAGCAGTTCTTC.

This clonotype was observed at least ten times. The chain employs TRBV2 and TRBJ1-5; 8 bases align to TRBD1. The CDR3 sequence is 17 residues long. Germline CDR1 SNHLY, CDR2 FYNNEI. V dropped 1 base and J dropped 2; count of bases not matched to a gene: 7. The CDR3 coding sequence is TGTGCCAGCAGTGAAGGGACAGGGAGGTCGGGCAATCAGCCCCAGCATTTT. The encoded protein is CASSEGTGRSGNQPQHF.

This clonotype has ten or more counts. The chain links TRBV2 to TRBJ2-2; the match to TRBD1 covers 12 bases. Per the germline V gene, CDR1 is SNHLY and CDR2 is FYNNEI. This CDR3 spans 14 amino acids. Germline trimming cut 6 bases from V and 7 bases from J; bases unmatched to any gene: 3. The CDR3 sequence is CASRGQGAGGELFF. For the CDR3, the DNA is TGTGCCAGCAGGGGACAGGGGGCCGGCGGGGAGCTGTTTTTT.

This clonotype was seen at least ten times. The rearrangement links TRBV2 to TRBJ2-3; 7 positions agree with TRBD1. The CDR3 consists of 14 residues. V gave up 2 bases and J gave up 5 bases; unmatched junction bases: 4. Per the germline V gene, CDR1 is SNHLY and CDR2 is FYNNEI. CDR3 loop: CASSERTGVDTQYF. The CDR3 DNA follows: TGTGCCAGCAGTGAACGAACAGGGGTAGATACGCAGTATTTT.

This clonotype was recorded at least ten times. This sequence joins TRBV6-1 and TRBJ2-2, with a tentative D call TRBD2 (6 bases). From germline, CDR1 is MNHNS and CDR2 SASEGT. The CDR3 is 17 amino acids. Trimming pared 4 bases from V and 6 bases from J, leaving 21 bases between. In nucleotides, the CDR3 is TGTGCCAGCAGTGGTTATCGGGACTCGGAACAGGCCGGGGAGCTGTTTTTT. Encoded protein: CASSGYRDSEQAGELFF.

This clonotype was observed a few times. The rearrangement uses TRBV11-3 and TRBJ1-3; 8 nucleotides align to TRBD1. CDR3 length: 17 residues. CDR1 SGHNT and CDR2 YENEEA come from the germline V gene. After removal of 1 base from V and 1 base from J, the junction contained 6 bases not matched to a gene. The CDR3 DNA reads TGTGCCAGCAGCTTAGGCGACAGGGGAAGATCTGGAAACACCATATATTTT. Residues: CASSLGDRGRSGNTIYF.

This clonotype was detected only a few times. The CDR3 loop is CASSPPATYGYTF. In DNA, the CDR3 is TGTGCCAGTAGCCCCCCCGCGACCTATGGCTACACCTTC. V is TRBV19 and J is TRBJ1-2; no clear D. V was trimmed by 6 bases and J by 4 bases, leaving 12 bases between them. CDR3 size: 13 residues. CDR1 is LNHDA, CDR2 SQIVND, per germline (reference sequence).

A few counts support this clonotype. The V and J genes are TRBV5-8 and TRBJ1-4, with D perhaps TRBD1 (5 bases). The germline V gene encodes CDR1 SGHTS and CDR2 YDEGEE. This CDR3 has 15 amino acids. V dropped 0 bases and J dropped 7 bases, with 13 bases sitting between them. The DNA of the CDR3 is TGTGCCAGCAGCTTGGTTCCAGGGATGAGTGAAAAACTGTTTTTT. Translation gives CASSLVPGMSEKLFF.

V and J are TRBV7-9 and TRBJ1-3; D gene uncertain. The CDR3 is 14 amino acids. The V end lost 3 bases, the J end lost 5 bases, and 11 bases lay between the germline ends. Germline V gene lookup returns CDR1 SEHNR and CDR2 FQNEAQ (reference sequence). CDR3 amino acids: CASSFEDGRNTIYF. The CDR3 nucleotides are TGTGCCAGCAGCTTCGAGGACGGAAGAAACACCATATATTTT.

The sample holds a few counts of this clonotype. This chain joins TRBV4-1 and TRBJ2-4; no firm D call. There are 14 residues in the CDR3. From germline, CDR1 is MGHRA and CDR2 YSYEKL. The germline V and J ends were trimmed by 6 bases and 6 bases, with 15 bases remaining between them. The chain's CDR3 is CASRESLMGNIQYF. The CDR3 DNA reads TGCGCCAGCAGAGAATCCCTTATGGGAAACATTCAGTACTTC.

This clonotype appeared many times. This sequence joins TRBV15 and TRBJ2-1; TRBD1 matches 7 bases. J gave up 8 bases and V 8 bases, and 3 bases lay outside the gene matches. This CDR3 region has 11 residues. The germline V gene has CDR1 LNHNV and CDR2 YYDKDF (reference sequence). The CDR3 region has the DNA TGTGCCACCGGGACAGTCGATGAGCAGTTCTTC. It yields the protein CATGTVDEQFF.

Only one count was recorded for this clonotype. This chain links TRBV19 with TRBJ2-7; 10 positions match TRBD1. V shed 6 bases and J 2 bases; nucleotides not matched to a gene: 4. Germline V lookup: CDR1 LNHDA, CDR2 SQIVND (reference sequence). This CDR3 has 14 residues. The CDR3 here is CASRRDRGAYEQYF. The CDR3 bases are TGTGCCAGTAGAAGGGACAGGGGAGCCTACGAGCAGTACTTC.

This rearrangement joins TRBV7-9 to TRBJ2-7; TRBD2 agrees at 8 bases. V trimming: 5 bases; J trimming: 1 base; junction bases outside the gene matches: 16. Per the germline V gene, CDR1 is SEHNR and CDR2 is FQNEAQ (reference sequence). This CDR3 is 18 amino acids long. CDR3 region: CASSPQIGVAGLSYEQYF. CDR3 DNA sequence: TGTGCCAGCAGCCCTCAGATAGGAGTAGCGGGATTGTCCTACGAGCAGTACTTC.

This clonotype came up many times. DNA for the CDR3: TGTGCCAGCAGCTTAACTAGCGGGGGAGTGGGCACAGATACGCAGTATTTT. Translated, it gives CASSLTSGGVGTDTQYF. The chain employs TRBV11-1 and TRBJ2-3; TRBD2 agrees at 11 bases. J was trimmed by 1 base and V by 2 bases; bases with no gene match: 5. The CDR3 covers 17 residues. Germline V gene lookup returns CDR1 SGHAT and CDR2 FQDESV (reference sequence).

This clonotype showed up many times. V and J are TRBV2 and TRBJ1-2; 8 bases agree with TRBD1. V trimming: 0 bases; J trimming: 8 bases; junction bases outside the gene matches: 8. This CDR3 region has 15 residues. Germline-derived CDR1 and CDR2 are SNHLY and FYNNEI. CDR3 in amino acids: CASSEARTGQGGYTF. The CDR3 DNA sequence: TGTGCCAGCAGTGAAGCGAGGACAGGGCAAGGGGGCTACACCTTC.

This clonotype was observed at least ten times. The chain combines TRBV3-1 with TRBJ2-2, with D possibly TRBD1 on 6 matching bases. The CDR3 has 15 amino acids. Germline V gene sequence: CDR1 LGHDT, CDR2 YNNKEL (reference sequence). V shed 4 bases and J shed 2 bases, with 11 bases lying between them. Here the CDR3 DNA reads TGTGCCAGCAGCCTAGAGACAGGCAACACCGGGGAGCTGTTTTTT. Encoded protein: CASSLETGNTGELFF. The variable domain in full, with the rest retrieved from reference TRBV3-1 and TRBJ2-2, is DTAVSQTPKYLVTQMGNDKSIKCEQNLGHDTMYWYKQDSKKFLKIMFSYNNKELIINETVPNRFSPKSPDKAHLNLHINSLELGDSAVYFCASSLETGNTGELFFGEGSRLTVL.